This T cell receptor beta chain was retrieved from a study of cytomegalovirus exposure and HLA in healthy donors. The study's findings and limits: Altogether, 150 to 200 TCR beta chains were recorded as cytomegalovirus-associated.

The PCR made use of 60 Vbeta and 13 Jbeta primers. Profiling relied on immunoSEQ multiplex PCR, and the TCRdb table lists in-frame clones only, not all of them. This sample has roughly 99,000 clones, with around 76% found just once. V shed 4 bases, J shed 0 bases, and the junction held 6 bases outside the gene matches. Germline V gene sequence: CDR1 SGHDT, CDR2 YYEEEE. The CDR3 sequence is 16 residues long. As regards this clone: Its antigen is not known.

Sequences were obtained from PBMCs. The gene calls are TRBV5-6 and TRBJ2-1; TRBD2 matches 8 bases. The source is a man aged 18 to 35 in good health and CMV-seronegative. CDR3 residues: CASSQTGGSSYNEQFF. DNA of the CDR3: TGTGCCAGCAGCCAAACGGGGGGGAGCTCCTACAATGAGCAGTTCTTC.